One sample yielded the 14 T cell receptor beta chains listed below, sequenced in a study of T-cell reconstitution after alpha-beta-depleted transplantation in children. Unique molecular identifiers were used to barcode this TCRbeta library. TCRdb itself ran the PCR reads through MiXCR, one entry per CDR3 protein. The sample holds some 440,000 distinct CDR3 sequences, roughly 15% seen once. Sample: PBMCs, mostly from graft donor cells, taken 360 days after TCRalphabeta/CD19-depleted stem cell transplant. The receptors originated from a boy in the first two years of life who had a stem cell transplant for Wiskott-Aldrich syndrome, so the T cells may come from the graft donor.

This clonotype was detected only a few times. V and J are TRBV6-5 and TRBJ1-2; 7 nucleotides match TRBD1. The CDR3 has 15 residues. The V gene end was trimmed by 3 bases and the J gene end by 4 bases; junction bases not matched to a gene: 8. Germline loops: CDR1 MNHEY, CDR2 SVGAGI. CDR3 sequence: CASSYGPSGGYGYTF. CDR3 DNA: TGTGCCAGCAGTTATGGCCCTTCAGGGGGCTATGGCTACACCTTC.

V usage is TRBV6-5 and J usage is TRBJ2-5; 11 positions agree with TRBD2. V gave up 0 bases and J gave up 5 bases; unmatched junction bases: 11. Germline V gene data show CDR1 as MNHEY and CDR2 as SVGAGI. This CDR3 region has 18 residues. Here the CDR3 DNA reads TGTGCCAGCAGTTACTCGAGGGAACTAGCGGGGGTTCGGGAGACCCAGTACTTC. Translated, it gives CASSYSRELAGVRETQYF.

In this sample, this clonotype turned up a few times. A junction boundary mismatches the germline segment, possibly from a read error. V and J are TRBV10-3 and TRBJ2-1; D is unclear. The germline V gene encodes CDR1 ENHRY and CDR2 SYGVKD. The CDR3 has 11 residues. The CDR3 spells CAVRRNNEQFF. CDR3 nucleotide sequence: TGTGCCGTCAGGCGAAACAATGAGCAGTTCTTC.

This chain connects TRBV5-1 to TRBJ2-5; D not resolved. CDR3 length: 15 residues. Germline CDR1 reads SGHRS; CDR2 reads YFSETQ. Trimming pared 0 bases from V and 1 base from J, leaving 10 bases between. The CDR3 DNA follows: TGCGCCAGCAGCTTGGCCAGACGGCTCCAAGAGACCCAGTACTTC. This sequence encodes CASSLARRLQETQYF.

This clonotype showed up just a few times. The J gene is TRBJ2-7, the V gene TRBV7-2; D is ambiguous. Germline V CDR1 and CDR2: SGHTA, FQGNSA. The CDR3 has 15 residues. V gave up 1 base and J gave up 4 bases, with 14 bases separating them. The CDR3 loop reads CASSLGWQNPYEQYF. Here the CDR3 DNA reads TGTGCCAGCAGCTTAGGGTGGCAGAACCCTTACGAGCAGTACTTC.

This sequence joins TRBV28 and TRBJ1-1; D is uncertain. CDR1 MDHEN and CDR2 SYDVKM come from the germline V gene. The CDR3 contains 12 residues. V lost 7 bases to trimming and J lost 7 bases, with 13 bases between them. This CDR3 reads CASTARTDEAFF. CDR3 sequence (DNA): TGTGCCAGCACCGCACGGACGGATGAAGCTTTCTTT. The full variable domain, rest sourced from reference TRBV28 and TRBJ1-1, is DVKVTQSSRYLVKRTGEKVFLECVQDMDHENMFWYRQDPGLGLRLIYFSYDVKMKEKGDIPEGYSVSREKKERFSLILESASTNQTSMYLCASTARTDEAFFGQGTRLTVV.

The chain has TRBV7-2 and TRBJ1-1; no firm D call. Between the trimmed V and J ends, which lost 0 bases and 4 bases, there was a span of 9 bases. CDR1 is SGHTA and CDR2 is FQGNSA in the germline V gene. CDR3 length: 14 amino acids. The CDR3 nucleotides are TGTGCCAGCAGCTTAGCGCGTGGAGCCACTGAAGCTTTCTTT. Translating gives CASSLARGATEAFF.

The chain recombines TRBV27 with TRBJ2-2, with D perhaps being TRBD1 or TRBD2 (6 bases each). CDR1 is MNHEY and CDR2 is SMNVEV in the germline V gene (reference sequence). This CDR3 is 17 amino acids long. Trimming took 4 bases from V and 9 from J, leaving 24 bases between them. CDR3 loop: CASSWNRAGTPNRELFF. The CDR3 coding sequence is TGTGCCAGCAGTTGGAACAGGGCCGGGACTCCTAACAGGGAGCTGTTTTTT.

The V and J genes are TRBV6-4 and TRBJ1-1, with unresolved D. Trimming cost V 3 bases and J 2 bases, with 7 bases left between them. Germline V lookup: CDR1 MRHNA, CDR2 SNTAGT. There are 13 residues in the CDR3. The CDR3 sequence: CASSETLNTEAFF. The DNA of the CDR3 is TGTGCCAGCAGTGAAACCCTCAACACTGAAGCTTTCTTT.

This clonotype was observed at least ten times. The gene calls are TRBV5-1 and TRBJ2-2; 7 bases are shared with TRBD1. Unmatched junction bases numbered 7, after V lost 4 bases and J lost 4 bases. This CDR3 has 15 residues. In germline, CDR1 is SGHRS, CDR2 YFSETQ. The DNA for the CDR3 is TGCGCCAGCAGCACAAAGACAGGGACCACCGGGGAGCTGTTTTTT. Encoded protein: CASSTKTGTTGELFF.

The CDR3, as DNA: TGCAGTGCTAGAGAGACTAGGAAAGAGACCCAGTACTTC. Residues: CSARETRKETQYF. This chain uses TRBV20-1 with TRBJ2-5; maybe TRBD2 (6 bases). The CDR3 is 13 residues long. Germline V lookup: CDR1 DFQATT, CDR2 SNEGSKA (reference sequence). Trimming left V 0 bases short and J 3 bases short, with 8 bases between.

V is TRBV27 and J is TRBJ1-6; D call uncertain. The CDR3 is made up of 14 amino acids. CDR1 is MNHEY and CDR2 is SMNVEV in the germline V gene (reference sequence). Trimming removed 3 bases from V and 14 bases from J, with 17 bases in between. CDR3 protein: CASSFLNRIQSLHF. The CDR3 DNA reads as TGTGCCAGCAGTTTCCTGAACCGAATTCAGTCCCTCCACTTT.

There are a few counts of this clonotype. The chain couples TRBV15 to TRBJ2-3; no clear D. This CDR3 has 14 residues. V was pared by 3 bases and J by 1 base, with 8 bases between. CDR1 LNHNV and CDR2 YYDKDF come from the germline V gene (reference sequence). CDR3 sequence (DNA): TGTGCCACCAGCAGTCCCGGAGGCACAGATACGCAGTATTTT. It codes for CATSSPGGTDTQYF.

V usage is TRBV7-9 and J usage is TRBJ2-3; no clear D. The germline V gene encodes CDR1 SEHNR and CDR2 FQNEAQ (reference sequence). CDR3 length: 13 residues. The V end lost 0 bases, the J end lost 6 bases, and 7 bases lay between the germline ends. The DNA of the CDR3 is TGTGCCAGCAGCTTAGCGGGGTTTGATACGCAGTATTTT. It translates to CASSLAGFDTQYF. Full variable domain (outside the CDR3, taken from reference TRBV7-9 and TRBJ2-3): DTGVSQNPRHKITKRGQNVTFRCDPISEHNRLYWYRQTLGQGPEFLTYFQNEAQLEKSRLLSDRFSAERPKGSFSTLEIQRTEQGDSAMYLCASSLAGFDTQYFGPGTRLTVL.